This is a list of T cell receptor beta chains from one sample in a study of beta chain features in type 1 diabetes. Clones were sequenced by immunoSEQ multiplex PCR, and TCRdb holds only the in-frame ones, with some missing. The sample shows 200,000 to 300,000 clones, roughly 20% of them seen only once. Sequencing input: naive CD4+ T cells from blood. Receptor source: a woman aged 40 to 55 with type 1 diabetes. Both conserved end residues are part of each CDR3. The D gene is left open where the match is weak. Expanded clones get a size class; other rows say once, few or many, or leave the size out.

V	D	size	J	CDR3	DNA
TRBV5-1	.	.	TRBJ1-1	CASSFDGQLNTEAFF	TGCGCCAGCAGCTTCGACGGACAGTTAAACACTGAAGCTTTCTTT
TRBV28	.	few	TRBJ2-1	CASSPGSYNEQFF	TGTGCCAGCAGCCCGGGGTCCTACAATGAGCAGTTCTTC
TRBV4-2	.	few	TRBJ1-1	CASSPPINTEAFF	TGTGCCAGCAGCCCCCCTATAAACACTGAAGCTTTCTTT
TRBV19	.	once	TRBJ1-2	CASSQQGNYGYTF	TGTGCCAGTAGTCAACAGGGAAACTATGGCTACACCTTC
TRBV6-5	TRBD2	.	TRBJ2-3	CASSSAGTQYF	TGTGCCAGCAGTTCAGCGGGAACGCAGTATTTT
TRBV5-4	TRBD2	few	TRBJ2-7	CASSLSGTYEQYF	TGTGCCAGCAGCCTTAGCGGGACCTACGAGCAGTACTTC
TRBV5-1	.	.	TRBJ1-1	CASSLWGDTEAFF	TGCGCCAGCAGCTTGTGGGGAGACACTGAAGCTTTCTTT
TRBV18	TRBD1	.	TRBJ1-4	CASSDGTEEKLFF	TGTGCCAGCTCCGACGGGACAGAGGAAAAACTGTTTTTT
TRBV29-1	.	.	TRBJ2-1	CSVEGASYIQQFF	TGCAGCGTTGAAGGGGCTAGCTATATACAGCAGTTCTTC
TRBV27	TRBD1	.	TRBJ1-2	CASGRTGTNYGYTF	TGTGCCAGCGGGAGGACAGGGACTAACTATGGCTACACCTTC
TRBV27	.	.	TRBJ2-7	CASSLLGMTVTYEQYF	TGTGCCAGCAGTTTATTGGGGATGACAGTCACCTACGAGCAGTACTTC
TRBV28	.	.	TRBJ1-2	CASGRYGYTF	TGTGCCAGCGGTAGATATGGCTACACCTTC
TRBV9	TRBD2	.	TRBJ2-1	CASSVRTSGSYNEQFF	TGTGCCAGCAGCGTGCGGACTAGCGGCTCCTACAATGAGCAGTTCTTC
TRBV19	.	.	TRBJ1-1	CATLRRGAMNTEAFF	TGTGCCACACTGAGGCGGGGGGCAATGAACACTGAAGCTTTCTTT
TRBV4-3	TRBD1	.	TRBJ2-4	CASSQDPVGQGSKNIQYF	TGCGCCAGCAGCCAAGATCCCGTAGGACAGGGGTCAAAAAACATTCAGTACTTC
TRBV5-6	TRBD1	few	TRBJ1-2	CASSPGQDGGYTF	TGTGCCAGCAGCCCGGGACAGGATGGTGGCTACACCTTC
TRBV6-5	.	few	TRBJ2-3	CASSYSGASIDTQYF	TGTGCCAGCAGTTACTCGGGGGCTAGCATTGATACGCAGTATTTT
TRBV2	.	.	TRBJ1-1	CASTLDKNTEAFF	TGTGCCAGCACTCTGGACAAGAACACTGAAGCTTTCTTT
TRBV30	TRBD1	few	TRBJ1-3	CAWSLSGGSGNTIYF	TGTGCCTGGAGTCTATCAGGGGGCTCTGGAAACACCATATATTTT
TRBV15	.	.	TRBJ1-2	CATSRDGEGYTF	TGTGCCACCAGCAGAGATGGGGAGGGCTACACCTTC
TRBV11-2	TRBD1	.	TRBJ2-7	CASSGRTGDYEQYF	TGTGCCAGCAGCGGGCGGACAGGGGACTACGAGCAGTACTTC
TRBV9	TRBD1	.	TRBJ2-6	CASSVAQVVDRVWSSGANVLTF	TGTGCCAGCAGCGTAGCCCAGGTGGTGGACAGGGTTTGGAGCTCTGGGGCCAACGTCCTGACTTTC
TRBV30	.	few	TRBJ2-3	CAWNVGGSTDTQYF	TGTGCCTGGAATGTGGGAGGAAGCACAGATACGCAGTATTTT
TRBV6-5	TRBD1	.	TRBJ1-2	CASSYSRQGQFGYTF	TGTGCCAGCAGTTACTCCCGACAGGGCCAGTTCGGCTACACCTTC
TRBV29-1	TRBD2	few	TRBJ2-7	CSVASGVHEQYF	TGCAGCGTCGCTAGCGGGGTCCACGAGCAGTACTTC
TRBV28	.	.	TRBJ2-7	CASRSVYEQYF	TGTGCCAGCCGAAGCGTTTACGAGCAGTACTTC
TRBV21-1	.	.	TRBJ1-6	CASSKANGQGPRSPLHF	TGTGCCAGCAGCAAAGCGAATGGACAGGGACCTCGTTCACCCCTCCACTTT
TRBV9	TRBD2	few	TRBJ2-1	CASSLAGVAREQFF	TGTGCCAGCAGCCTAGCGGGAGTCGCTCGGGAGCAGTTCTTC
TRBV7-9	.	.	TRBJ2-2	CASSFQTGGELFF	TGTGCCAGCAGCTTTCAAACTGGCGGGGAGCTGTTTTTT
TRBV9	.	.	TRBJ2-7	CASSVRHVGDEQYF	TGTGCCAGCAGCGTCCGACACGTGGGAGACGAGCAGTACTTC
TRBV14	TRBD2	few	TRBJ2-1	CASSLRPSGRGYNEQFF	TGTGCCAGCAGCCTTCGGCCTAGCGGGAGGGGGTACAATGAGCAGTTCTTC
TRBV4-1	TRBD1	.	TRBJ1-5	CASSLRLGQGNQPQHF	TGCGCCAGCAGCCTCCGCCTCGGACAGGGAAATCAGCCCCAGCATTTT
TRBV7-3	TRBD2	.	TRBJ2-7	CASSAGSSGSEQYF	TGTGCCAGCAGCGCGGGGAGTAGCGGGAGTGAGCAGTACTTC
TRBV28	TRBD1	.	TRBJ2-7	CASSLPDRGGWYEQYF	TGTGCCAGCAGTTTACCCGACAGGGGAGGATGGTACGAGCAGTACTTC
TRBV2	.	.	TRBJ2-2	CASGGISIAGELFF	TGTGCCAGCGGTGGAATTTCTATTGCCGGGGAGCTGTTTTTT
TRBV23-1	.	.	TRBJ2-3	CASSPTLSSSTDTQYF	TGCGCCAGCAGTCCCACTCTTAGCTCTAGCACAGATACGCAGTATTTT
TRBV5-4	TRBD1	few	TRBJ1-2	CASSPDRISGYGYTF	TGTGCCAGCAGCCCGGACAGGATCTCGGGCTATGGCTACACCTTC